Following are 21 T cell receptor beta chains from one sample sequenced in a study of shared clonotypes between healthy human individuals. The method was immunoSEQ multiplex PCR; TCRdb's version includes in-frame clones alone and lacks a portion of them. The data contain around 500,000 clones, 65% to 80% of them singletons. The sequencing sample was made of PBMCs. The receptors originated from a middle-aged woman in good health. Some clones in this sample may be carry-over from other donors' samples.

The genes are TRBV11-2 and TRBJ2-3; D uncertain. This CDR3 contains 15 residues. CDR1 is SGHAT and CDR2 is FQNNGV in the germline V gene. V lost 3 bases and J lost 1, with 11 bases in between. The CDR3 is CASSFQVRGTDTQYF. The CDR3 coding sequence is TGTGCCAGCAGCTTCCAGGTGCGAGGCACAGATACGCAGTATTTT.

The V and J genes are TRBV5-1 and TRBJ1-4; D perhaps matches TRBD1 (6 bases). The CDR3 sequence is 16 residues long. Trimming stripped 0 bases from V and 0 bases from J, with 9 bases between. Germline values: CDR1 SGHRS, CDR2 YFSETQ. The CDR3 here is CASSLDRAATNEKLFF. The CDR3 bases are TGCGCCAGCAGCTTGGACAGGGCGGCAACTAATGAAAAACTGTTTTTT.

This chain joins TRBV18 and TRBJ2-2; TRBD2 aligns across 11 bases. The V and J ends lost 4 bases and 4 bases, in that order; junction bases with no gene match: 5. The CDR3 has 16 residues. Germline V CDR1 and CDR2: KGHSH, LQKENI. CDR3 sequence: CASSLGTSGGTGELFF. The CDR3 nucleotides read TGTGCCAGCTCACTAGGGACTAGCGGAGGCACCGGGGAGCTGTTTTTT.

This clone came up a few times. The chain's CDR3 is CASGQLSGANVLTF. CDR3 sequence (DNA): TGTGCCAGCGGACAGCTCTCTGGGGCCAACGTCCTGACTTTC. The chain joins TRBV28 to TRBJ2-6; D might be TRBD1 (6 bases). V dropped 8 bases and J dropped 0 bases, with 8 bases sitting between them. This CDR3 has 14 amino acids. CDR1 is MDHEN, CDR2 SYDVKM, per germline.

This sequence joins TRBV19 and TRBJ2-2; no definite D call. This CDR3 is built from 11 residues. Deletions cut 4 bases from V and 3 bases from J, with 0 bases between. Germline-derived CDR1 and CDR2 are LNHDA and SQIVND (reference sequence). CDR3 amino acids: CASSNTGELFF. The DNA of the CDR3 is TGTGCCAGTAGTAACACCGGGGAGCTGTTTTTT.

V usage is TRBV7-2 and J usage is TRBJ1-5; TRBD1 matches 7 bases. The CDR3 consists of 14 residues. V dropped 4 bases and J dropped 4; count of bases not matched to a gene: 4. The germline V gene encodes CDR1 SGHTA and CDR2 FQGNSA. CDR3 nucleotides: TGTGCCAGCAGCTCCCGACAGGGAAATCAGCCCCAGCATTTT. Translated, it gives CASSSRQGNQPQHF.

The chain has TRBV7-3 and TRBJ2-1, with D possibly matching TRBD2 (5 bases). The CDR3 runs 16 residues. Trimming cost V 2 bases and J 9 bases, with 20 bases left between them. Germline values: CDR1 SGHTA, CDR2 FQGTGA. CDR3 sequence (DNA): TGTGCCAGCAGCTTATATAGTACTAGTCTATGGGGTGAGCAGTTCTTC. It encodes CASSLYSTSLWGEQFF.

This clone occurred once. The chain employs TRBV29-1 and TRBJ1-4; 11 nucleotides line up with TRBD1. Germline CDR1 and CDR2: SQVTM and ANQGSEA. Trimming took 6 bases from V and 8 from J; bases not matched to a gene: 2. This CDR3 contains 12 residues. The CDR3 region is CSVGTGGEKLFF. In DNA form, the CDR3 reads TGCAGCGTCGGGACAGGGGGAGAAAAACTGTTTTTT.

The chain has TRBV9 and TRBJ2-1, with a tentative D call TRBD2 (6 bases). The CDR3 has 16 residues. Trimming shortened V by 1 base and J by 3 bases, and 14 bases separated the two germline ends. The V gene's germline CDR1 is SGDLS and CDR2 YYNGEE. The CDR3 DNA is TGTGCCAGCAGCGTATCCAACATAGCGGTCTACAATGAGCAGTTCTTC. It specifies CASSVSNIAVYNEQFF. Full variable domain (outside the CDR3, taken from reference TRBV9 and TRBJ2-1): DSGVTQTPKHLITATGQRVTLRCSPRSGDLSVYWYQQSLDQGLQFLIQYYNGEERAKGNILERFSAQQFPDLHSELNLSSLELGDSALYFCASSVSNIAVYNEQFFGPGTRLTVL.

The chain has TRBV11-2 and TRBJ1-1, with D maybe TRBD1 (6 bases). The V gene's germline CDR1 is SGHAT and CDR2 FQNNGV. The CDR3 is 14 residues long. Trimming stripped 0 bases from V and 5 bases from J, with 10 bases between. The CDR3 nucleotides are TGTGCCAGCAGCTTAGAAGGGGGGCGTACTGAAGCTTTCTTT. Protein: CASSLEGGRTEAFF.

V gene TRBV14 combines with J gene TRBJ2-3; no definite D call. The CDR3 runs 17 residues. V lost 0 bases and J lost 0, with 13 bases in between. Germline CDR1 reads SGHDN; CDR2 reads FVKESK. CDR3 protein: CASSQDWKTESTDTQYF. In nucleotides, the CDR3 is TGTGCCAGCAGCCAAGACTGGAAAACAGAAAGCACAGATACGCAGTATTTT.

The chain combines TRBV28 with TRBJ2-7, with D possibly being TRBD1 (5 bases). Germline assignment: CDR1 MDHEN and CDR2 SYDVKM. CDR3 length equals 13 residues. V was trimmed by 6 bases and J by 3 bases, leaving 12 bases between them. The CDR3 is CASRSTAHYEQYF. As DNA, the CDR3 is TGTGCCAGCAGGTCGACAGCTCACTACGAGCAGTACTTC.

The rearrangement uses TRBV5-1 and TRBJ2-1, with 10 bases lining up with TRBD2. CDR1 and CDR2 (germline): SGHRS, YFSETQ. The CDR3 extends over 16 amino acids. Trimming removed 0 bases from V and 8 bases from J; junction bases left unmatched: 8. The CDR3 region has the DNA TGCGCCAGCAGCTTGGATGGTCTAGCGGGAGCGGATGAGCAGTTCTTC. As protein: CASSLDGLAGADEQFF.

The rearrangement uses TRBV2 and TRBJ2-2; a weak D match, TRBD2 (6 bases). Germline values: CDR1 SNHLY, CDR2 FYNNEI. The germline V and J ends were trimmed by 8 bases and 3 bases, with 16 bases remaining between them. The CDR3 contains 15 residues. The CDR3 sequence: CASGGRLAHTGELFF. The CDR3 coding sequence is TGTGCCAGCGGGGGTAGGCTAGCGCACACCGGGGAGCTGTTTTTT.

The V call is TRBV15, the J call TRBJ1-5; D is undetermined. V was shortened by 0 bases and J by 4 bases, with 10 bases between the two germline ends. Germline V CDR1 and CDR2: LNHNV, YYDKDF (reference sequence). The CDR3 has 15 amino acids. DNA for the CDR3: TGTGCCACCAGCAGAGATGGCGGCAGGAATCAGCCCCAGCATTTT. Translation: CATSRDGGRNQPQHF.

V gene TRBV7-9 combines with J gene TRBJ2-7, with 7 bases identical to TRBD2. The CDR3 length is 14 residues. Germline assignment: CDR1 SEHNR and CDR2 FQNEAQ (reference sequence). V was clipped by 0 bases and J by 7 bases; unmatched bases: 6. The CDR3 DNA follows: TGTGCCAGCAGCTTAGCGGGAGGGACGCGGGAGCAGTACTTC. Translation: CASSLAGGTREQYF.

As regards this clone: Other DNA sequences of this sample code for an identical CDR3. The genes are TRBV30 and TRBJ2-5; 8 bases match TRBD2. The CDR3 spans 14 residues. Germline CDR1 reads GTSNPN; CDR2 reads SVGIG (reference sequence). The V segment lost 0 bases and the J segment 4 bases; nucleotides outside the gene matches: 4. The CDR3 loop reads CAWSVLAGGETQYF. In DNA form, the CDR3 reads TGTGCCTGGAGTGTACTTGCGGGAGGAGAGACCCAGTACTTC.

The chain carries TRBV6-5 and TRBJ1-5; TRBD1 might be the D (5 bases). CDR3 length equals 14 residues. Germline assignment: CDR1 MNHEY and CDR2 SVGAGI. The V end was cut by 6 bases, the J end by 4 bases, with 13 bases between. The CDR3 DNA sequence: TGTGCCAGCAGCGCGCCGGGGGGTAATCAGCCCCAGCATTTT. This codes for CASSAPGGNQPQHF.

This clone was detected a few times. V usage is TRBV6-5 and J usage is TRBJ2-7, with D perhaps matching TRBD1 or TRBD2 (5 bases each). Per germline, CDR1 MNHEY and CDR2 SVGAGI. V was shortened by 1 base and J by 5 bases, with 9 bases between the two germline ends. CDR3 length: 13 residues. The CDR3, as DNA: TGTGCCAGCAGTTACTGGGACGGCAACGAGCAGTACTTC. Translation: CASSYWDGNEQYF.

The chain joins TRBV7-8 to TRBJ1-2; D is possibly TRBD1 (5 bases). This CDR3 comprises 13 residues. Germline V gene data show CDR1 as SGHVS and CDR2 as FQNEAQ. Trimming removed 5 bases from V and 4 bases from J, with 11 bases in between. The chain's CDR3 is CASSEGPFYGYTF. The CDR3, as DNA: TGTGCCAGCAGCGAGGGACCTTTCTATGGCTACACCTTC.

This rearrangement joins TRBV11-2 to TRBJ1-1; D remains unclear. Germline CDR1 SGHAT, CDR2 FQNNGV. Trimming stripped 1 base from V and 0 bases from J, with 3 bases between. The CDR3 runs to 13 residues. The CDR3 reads CASSLVLNTEAFF. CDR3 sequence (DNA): TGTGCCAGCAGCTTAGTTCTGAACACTGAAGCTTTCTTT. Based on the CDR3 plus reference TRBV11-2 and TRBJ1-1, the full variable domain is EAGVAQSPRYKIIEKRQSVAFWCNPISGHATLYWYQQILGQGPKLLIQFQNNGVVDDSQLPKDRFSAERLKGVDSTLKIQPAKLEDSAVYLCASSLVLNTEAFFGQGTRLTVV.